This entry concerns a single T cell receptor (beta chain). Antigen unknown. The data originate from a study of response to subunit inactivated influenza vaccine. Study-wide points: Only a handful of new T cells, the authors suggested, are recruited with each seasonal influenza vaccination.

Germline V CDR1 and CDR2: SEHNR, FQNEAQ (reference sequence). Trimming removed 7 bases from V and 7 bases from J; junction bases left unmatched: 12. This CDR3 comprises 16 residues. Using its own MiXCR run on the RT-PCR reads, TCRdb lists one record per CDR3 protein. The data contain about 520,000 distinct CDR3 sequences, around 7.9% of them seen just once; the ten biggest clones take up over 10%. V is TRBV7-9 and J is TRBJ2-2; 10 bases map to TRBD2. This clonotype was sampled from a man aged 45 to 75 who received an inactivated influenza vaccine. The sequences come from PBMCs from blood, collected roughly 24 months after vaccination. The CDR3 sequence is CASTSLAGVRDGELFF. Written as DNA, the CDR3 is TGTGCCAGCACCTCCCTAGCGGGAGTAAGAGACGGGGAGCTGTTTTTT.